The next 8 T cell receptor beta chains were all read from a single sample in a study. TCRdb used MiXCR to reprocess the RT-PCR reads, holding one entry per CDR3 protein. The sample carries about 680,000 distinct CDR3 sequences, approximately 15% recorded once. Source material: memory CD4+ T cells from blood. All receptors derive from a female donor in good health, serving as a healthy control.

This clonotype was detected a few times. This CDR3 is CSASWTGNQPQHF. CDR3 DNA: TGCAGTGCTAGCTGGACAGGAAATCAGCCCCAGCATTTT. V is TRBV20-1 and J is TRBJ1-5; 7 positions match TRBD1. The germline V gene has CDR1 DFQATT and CDR2 SNEGSKA (reference sequence). Trimming at V came to 3 bases and at J to 4 bases, leaving 3 bases not matched to a gene. The CDR3 loop spans 13 amino acids.

The J gene is TRBJ2-1, the V gene TRBV5-4; either TRBD1 or TRBD2 may supply D (6 bases each). The germline V and J ends were trimmed by 4 bases and 8 bases, with 13 bases remaining between them. Germline CDR1 and CDR2: SGHNT and YYREEE (reference sequence). This CDR3 has 13 residues. CDR3: CASSEKGGHEQFF. The CDR3 nucleotides are TGTGCCAGCAGCGAGAAGGGGGGCCATGAGCAGTTCTTC. Full variable domain (outside the CDR3, taken from reference TRBV5-4 and TRBJ2-1): ETGVTQSPTHLIKTRGQQVTLRCSSQSGHNTVSWYQQALGQGPQFIFQYYREEENGRGNFPPRFSGLQFPNYSSELNVNALELDDSALYLCASSEKGGHEQFFGPGTRLTVL.

In its sample, this clonotype was seen many times. V and J are TRBV6-5 and TRBJ2-7; D perhaps matches TRBD1 (6 bases). Germline assignment: CDR1 MNHEY and CDR2 SVGAGI. V was shortened by 8 bases and J by 0 bases, with 20 bases between the two germline ends. The CDR3 covers 16 residues. The CDR3 nucleotides read TGTGCCAGCCTCCCCCAACCCGGACAGTCCTCCTACGAGCAGTACTTC. Translating it yields CASLPQPGQSSYEQYF.

This clonotype was observed a few times. V gene TRBV9 combines with J gene TRBJ1-2; a weak D match, TRBD1 (6 bases). Germline assignment: CDR1 SGDLS and CDR2 YYNGEE. This CDR3 has 15 amino acids. Trimming cost V 3 bases and J 4 bases, with 16 bases left between them. CDR3 DNA: TGTGCCAGCAGCGGCCTCCGAGGGGGGGGCTATGGCTACACCTTC. It translates to CASSGLRGGGYGYTF.

This clonotype was counted a few times. This chain connects TRBV10-3 to TRBJ1-4; D uncertain. This CDR3 region has 14 residues. V lost 7 bases and J lost 0, with 9 bases in between. The germline V gene encodes CDR1 ENHRY and CDR2 SYGVKD. Written as DNA, the CDR3 is TGTGCCATCACCCCCGACGCAACTAATGAAAAACTGTTTTTT. Translating it yields CAITPDATNEKLFF.

The V and J genes are TRBV15 and TRBJ1-2, with D possibly TRBD1 on 6 matching bases. Germline CDR1 LNHNV, CDR2 YYDKDF (reference sequence). V gave up 5 bases and J gave up 4 bases, with 17 bases separating them. This CDR3 is 15 amino acids long. The CDR3 nucleotides are TGTGCCACCAGCTCCCAGACAGGAGTACTCTATGGCTACACCTTC. Translation: CATSSQTGVLYGYTF.

The chain recombines TRBV6-6 with TRBJ2-1; possible D gene TRBD2, 5 bases. Per germline, CDR1 MNHNY and CDR2 SVGAGI (reference sequence). V was trimmed by 1 base and J by 10 bases, leaving 8 bases between them. The CDR3 is 12 amino acids. The CDR3 sequence is CASSYFQREQFF. DNA for the CDR3: TGTGCCAGCAGTTACTTCCAGCGGGAGCAGTTCTTC.

A word on this clonotype: A read error may produce the germline difference seen at one junction end. The chain carries TRBV6-1 and TRBJ1-5, with 8 bases matching TRBD1. The germline CDR1 and CDR2 sequences are MNHNS and SASEGT. This CDR3 is 15 amino acids long. The CDR3 protein is CASGGQGGSNQPKHF. The CDR3 region has the DNA TGTGCCAGCGGTGGACAGGGTGGAAGCAATCAGCCCAAGCATTTT.